This TCR beta chain stems from a study of CD8 T cells in ankylosing spondylitis. Study results and limitations: Apparently characteristic of ankylosing spondylitis blood was a TCR beta motif (roughly eight highly homologous variants). Earlier authors reported some of these motif variants in reactive arthritis synovial fluid and blood.

This clonotype was counted at least ten times. The antigen is unknown. TCRdb re-analysed the 5' RACE reads in MiXCR, keeping a single row per CDR3 protein. This sample yields around 490,000 distinct CDR3 sequences, of which approximately 5.3% are seen a single time; around 3.6% belongs to the top ten. The receptor was isolated from a male donor with ankylosing spondylitis. The sequenced sample was blood, either unsorted or a sorted T cell fraction (not recorded which).

The CDR3 DNA is TGTGCCAGCAGCTTCAAACTAGCGGGAGAGTACACAGATACGCAGTATTTT. As protein: CASSFKLAGEYTDTQYF. The chain is built from TRBV11-2 and TRBJ2-3; 11 bases are shared with TRBD2. CDR1 and CDR2 from the germline V gene are SGHAT and FQNNGV. V dropped 3 bases and J dropped 2; count of bases not matched to a gene: 7. The CDR3 length is 17 residues.